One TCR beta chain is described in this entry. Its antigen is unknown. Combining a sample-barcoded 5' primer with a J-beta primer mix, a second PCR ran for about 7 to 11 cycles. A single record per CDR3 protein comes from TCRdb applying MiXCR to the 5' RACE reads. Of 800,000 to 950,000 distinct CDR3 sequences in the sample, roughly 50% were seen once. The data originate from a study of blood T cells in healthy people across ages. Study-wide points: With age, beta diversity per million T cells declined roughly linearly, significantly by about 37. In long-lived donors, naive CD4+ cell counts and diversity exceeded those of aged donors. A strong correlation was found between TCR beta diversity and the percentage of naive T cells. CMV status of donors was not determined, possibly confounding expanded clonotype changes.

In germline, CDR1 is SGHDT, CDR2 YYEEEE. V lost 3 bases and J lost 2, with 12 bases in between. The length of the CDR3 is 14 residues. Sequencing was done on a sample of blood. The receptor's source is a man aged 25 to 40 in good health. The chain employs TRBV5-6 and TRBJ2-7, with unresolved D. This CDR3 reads CASSWRGPPYEQYF. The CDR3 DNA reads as TGTGCCAGCAGCTGGAGAGGTCCCCCCTACGAGCAGTACTTC.